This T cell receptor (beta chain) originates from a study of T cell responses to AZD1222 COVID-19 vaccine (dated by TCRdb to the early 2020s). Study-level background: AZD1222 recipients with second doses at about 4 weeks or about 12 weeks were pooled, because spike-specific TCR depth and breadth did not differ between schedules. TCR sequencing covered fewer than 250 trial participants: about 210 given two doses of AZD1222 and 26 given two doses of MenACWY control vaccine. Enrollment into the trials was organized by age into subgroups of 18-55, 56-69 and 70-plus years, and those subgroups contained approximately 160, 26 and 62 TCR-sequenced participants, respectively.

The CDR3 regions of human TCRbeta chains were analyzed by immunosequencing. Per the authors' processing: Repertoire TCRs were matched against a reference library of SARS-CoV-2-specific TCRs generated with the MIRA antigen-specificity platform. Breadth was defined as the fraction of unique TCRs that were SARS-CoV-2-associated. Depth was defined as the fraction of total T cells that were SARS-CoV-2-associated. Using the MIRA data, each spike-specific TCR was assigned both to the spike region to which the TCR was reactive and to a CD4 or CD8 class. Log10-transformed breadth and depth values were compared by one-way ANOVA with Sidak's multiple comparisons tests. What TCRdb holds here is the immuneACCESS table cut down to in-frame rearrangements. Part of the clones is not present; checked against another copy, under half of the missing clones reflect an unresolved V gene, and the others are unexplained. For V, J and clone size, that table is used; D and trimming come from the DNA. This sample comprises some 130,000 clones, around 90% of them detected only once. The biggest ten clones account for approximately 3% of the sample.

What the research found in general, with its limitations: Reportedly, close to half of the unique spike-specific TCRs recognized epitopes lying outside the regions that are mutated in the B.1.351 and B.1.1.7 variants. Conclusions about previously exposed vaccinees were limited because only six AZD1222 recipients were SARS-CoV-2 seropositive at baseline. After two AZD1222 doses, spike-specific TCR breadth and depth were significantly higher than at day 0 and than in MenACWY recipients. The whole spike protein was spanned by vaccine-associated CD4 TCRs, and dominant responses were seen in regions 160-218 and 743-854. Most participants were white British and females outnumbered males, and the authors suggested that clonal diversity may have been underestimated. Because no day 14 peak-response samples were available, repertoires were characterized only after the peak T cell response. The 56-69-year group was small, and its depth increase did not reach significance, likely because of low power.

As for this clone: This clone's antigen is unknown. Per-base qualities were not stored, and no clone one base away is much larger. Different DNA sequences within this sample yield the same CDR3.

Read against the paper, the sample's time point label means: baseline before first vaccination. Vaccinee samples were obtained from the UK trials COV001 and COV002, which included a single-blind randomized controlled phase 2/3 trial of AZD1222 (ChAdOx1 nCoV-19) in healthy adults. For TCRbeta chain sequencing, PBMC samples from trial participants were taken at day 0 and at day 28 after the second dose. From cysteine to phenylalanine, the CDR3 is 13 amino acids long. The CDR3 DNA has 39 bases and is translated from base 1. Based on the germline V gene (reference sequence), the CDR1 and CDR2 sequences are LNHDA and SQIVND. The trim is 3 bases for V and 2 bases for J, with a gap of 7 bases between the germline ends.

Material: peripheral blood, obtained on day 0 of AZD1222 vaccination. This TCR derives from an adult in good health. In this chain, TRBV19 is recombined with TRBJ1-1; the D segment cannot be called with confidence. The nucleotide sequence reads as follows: TGTGCCAGTAGTATTGTCAGTAACACTGAAGCTTTCTTT. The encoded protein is CASSIVSNTEAFF.